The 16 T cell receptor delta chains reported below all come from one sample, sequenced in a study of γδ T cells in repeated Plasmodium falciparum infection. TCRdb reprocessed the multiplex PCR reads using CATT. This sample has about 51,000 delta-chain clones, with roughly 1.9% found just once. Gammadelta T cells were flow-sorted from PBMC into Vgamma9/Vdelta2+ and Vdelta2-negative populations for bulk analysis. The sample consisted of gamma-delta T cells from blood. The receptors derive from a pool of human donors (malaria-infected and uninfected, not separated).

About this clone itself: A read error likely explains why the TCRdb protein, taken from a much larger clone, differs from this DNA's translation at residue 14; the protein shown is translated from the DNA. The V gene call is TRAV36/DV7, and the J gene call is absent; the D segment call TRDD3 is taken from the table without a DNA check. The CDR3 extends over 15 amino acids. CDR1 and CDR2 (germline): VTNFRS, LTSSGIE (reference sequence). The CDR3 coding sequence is TGTGCTGTGTGGACTGGGGGACGGTACACCGATAAACTCACCTTT. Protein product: CAVWTGGRYTDKLTF.

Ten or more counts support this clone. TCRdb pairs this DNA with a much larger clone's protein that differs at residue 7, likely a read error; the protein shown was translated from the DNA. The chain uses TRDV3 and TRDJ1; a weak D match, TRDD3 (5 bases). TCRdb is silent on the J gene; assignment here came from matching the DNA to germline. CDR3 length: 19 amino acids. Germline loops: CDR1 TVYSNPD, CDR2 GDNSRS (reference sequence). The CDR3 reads CAFHPSLPNVRDRLGKLIF. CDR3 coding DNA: TGTGCGTTCCACCCCTCTCTACCGAACGTACGGGATCGTTTGGGTAAACTCATCTTT.

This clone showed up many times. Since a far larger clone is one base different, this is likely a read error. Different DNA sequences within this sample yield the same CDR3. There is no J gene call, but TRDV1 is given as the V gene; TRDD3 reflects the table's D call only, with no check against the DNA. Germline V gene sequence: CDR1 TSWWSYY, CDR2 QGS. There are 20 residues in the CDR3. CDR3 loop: CALGEPLSRLVGLITAQLFF. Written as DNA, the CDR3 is TGTGCTCTTGGGGAACCTCTTTCCCGTCTGGTGGGACTAATAACAGCACAGCTCTTCTTT.

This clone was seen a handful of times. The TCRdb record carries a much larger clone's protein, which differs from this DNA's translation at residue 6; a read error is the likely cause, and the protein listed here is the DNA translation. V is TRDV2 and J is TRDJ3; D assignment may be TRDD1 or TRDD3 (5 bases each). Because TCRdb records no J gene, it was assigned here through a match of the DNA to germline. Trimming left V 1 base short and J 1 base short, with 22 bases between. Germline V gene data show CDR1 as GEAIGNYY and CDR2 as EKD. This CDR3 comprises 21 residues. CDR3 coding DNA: TGTGCCTGTGACACGACGGGATCCCCAATAATAGAATCCTGGGACACCCGACAGATGTTTTTC. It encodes CACDTTGSPIIESWDTRQMFF.

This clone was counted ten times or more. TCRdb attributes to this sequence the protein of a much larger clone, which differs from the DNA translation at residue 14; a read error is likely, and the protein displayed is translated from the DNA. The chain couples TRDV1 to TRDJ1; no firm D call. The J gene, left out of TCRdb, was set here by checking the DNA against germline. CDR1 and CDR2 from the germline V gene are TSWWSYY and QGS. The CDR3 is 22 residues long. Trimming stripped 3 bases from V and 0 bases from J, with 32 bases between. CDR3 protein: CALGDPWPHLLRTEEYTDKLIF. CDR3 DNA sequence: TGTGCTCTTGGGGACCCTTGGCCCCATCTTCTACGTACCGAGGAGTACACCGATAAACTCATCTTT.

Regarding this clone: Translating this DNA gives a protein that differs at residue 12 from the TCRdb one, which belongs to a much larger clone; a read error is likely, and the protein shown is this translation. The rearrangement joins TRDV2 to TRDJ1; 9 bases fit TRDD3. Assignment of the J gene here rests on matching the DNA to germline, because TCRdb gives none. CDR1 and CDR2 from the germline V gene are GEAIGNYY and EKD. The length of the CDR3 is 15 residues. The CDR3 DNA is TGTGCCTGTGACATGTTGGGGGGGATACCCGATGAACTCATCTTT. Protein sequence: CACDMLGGIPDELIF.

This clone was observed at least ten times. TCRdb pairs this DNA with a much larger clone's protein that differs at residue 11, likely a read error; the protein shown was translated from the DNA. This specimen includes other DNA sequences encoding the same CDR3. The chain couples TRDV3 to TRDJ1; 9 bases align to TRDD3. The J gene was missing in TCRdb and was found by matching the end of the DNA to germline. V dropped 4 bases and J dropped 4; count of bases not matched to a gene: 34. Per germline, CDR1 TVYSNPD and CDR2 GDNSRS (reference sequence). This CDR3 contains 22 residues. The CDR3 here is CACRRPSSKGPYWGTGYDKLIF. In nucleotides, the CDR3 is TGTGCCTGTCGAAGGCCTTCCTCAAAGGGCCCGTACTGGGGGACCGGATACGATAAACTCATCTTT.

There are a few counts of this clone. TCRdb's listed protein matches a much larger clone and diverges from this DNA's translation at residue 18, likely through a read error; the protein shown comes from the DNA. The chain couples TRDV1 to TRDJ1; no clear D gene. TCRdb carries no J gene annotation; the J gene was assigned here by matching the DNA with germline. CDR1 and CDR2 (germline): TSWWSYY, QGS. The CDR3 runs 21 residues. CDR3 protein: CALGGACGIRTIWKYTDRLIF. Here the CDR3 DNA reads TGTGCTCTTGGGGGGGCATGTGGTATCCGTACGATATGGAAGTACACCGATAGACTCATCTTT.

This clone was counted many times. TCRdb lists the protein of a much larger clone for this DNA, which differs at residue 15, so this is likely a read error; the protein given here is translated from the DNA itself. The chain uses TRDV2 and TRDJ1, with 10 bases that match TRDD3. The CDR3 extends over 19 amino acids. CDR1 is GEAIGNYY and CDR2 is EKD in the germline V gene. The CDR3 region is CACDTVGGIRRHHTGKLIF. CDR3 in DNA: TGTGCCTGTGACACCGTAGGGGGGATACGCCGGCACCACACCGGTAAACTCATCTTT.

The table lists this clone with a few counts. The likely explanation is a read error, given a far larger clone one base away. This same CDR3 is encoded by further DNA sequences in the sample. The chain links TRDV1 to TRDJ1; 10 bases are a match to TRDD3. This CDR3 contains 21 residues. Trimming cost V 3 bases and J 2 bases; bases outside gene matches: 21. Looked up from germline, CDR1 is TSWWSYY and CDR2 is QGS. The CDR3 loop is CALGDHFLILGGYRGTDKLIF. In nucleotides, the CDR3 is TGTGCTCTTGGGGACCACTTCCTTATTCTTGGGGGATACCGGGGAACCGATAAACTCATCTTT.

The CDR3 loop reads CACGIGGIRCSWDTRQMFF. CDR3 DNA sequence: TGTGCCTGTGGGATAGGGGGGATACGCTGCTCCTGGGACACCCGACAGATGTTTTTC. The chain recombines TRDV2 with TRDJ3, with 10 bases aligning to TRDD3. The J gene comes from matching the DNA to germline here; TCRdb lacks it. The ends lost 5 bases at V and 0 bases at J; junction bases unmatched: 9. Germline V gene sequence: CDR1 GEAIGNYY, CDR2 EKD. CDR3 length: 19 amino acids.

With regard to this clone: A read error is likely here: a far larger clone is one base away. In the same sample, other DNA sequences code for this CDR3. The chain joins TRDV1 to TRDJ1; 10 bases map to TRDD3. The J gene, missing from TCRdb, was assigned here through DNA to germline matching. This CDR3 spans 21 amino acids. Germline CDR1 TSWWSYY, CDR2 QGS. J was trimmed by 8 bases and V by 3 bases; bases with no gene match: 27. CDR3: CALGESDPAHWGILWGKKLIF. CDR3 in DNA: TGTGCTCTTGGGGAGTCCGACCCTGCACACTGGGGGATCCTCTGGGGAAAGAAACTCATCTTT.

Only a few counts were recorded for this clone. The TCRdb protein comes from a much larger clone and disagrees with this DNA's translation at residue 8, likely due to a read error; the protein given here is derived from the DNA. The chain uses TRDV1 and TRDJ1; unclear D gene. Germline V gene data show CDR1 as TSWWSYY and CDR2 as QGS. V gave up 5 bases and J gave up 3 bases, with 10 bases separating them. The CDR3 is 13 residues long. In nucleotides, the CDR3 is TGTGCTCTTGGGACAACACACGCCGATAAACTCATCTTT. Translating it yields CALGTTHADKLIF.

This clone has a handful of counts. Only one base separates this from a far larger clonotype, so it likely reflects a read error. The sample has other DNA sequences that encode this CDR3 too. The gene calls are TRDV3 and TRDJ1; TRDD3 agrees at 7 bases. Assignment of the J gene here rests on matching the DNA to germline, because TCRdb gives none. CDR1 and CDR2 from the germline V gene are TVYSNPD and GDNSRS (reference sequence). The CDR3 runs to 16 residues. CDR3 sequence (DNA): TGCGCCTTTAGACGGTGGGGGAGCGCGTACACCGATAAACTCATCTTT. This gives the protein CAFRRWGSAYTDKLIF.

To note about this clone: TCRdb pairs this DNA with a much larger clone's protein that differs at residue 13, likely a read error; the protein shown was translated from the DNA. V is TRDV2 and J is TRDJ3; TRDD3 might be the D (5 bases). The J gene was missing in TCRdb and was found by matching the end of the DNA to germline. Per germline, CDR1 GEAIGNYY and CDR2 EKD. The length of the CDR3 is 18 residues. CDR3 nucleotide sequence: TGTGCCTGTGACACCGTTAGGGACCGTACCTGGGACGCCCGACAGATGTTTTTC. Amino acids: CACDTVRDRTWDARQMFF.

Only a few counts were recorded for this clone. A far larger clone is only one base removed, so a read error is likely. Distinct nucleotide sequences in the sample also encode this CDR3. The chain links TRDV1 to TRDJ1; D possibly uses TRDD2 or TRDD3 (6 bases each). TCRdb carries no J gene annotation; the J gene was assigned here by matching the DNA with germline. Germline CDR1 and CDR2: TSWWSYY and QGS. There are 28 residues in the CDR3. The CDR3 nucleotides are TGTGCCCTTGGGGACCTAACTTTCCTAGTTGTAGGGGGGGACTCGCTTGTACCGGATCTCCTGGGGACCGATAAACTCATCTTT. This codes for CALGDLTFLVVGGDSLVPDLLGTDKLIF.